Presented here are 16 T cell receptor beta chains from one specimen sequenced in a study of CD8 T cells in Susac syndrome (dated by TCRdb to between 2019 and 2020). Library construction relied on the immunoSEQ multiplex PCR assay. RNA was extracted using the RNeasy kit, and about 0.45 to 1 ug of the RNA was reverse transcribed with random hexamers. TCRdb took the public reads, trimmed them with fastp at Q25, ran MiXCR for clone calling and kept in-frame beta chains. Rows are combined by CDR3 protein, so each entry shows the most common genes and DNA. In this sample the table shows 250,000 to 300,000 distinct CDR3 sequences, roughly 90% of which occur a single time. The ten most abundant clones make up approximately 0.2% of the sample. The sample taken for sequencing was CD8+ T cells from PBMCs. These receptor sequences come from a human donor with multiple sclerosis.

The genes are TRBV9 and TRBJ2-1, with 13 bases fitting TRBD2. The CDR3 is made up of 17 amino acids. Germline-derived CDR1 and CDR2 are SGDLS and YYNGEE. Unmatched junction bases numbered 4, after V lost 0 bases and J lost 4 bases. The CDR3 coding sequence is TGTGCCAGCAGCGTAGCTCCGACTAGCGGGAGGTACAATGAGCAGTTCTTC. It codes for CASSVAPTSGRYNEQFF.

The chain employs TRBV2 and TRBJ1-5, with D uncertain. Trimming shortened V by 7 bases and J by 4 bases, and 11 bases separated the two germline ends. CDR1 SNHLY and CDR2 FYNNEI come from the germline V gene. The CDR3 loop spans 13 amino acids. In DNA form, the CDR3 reads TGTGCCAGCAAGGGCAGGACTAATCAGCCCCAGCATTTT. It specifies CASKGRTNQPQHF. Variable domain in full (rest from reference TRBV2 and TRBJ1-5): EPEVTQTPSHQVTQMGQEVILRCVPISNHLYFYWYRQILGQKVEFLVSFYNNEISEKSEIFDDQFSVERPDGSNFTLKIRSTKLEDSAMYFCASKGRTNQPQHFGDGTRLSIL.

J is TRBJ2-3 and V is TRBV27; no definite D call. The germline gives CDR1 MNHEY, CDR2 SMNVEV (reference sequence). V was shortened by 3 bases and J by 2 bases, with 9 bases between the two germline ends. The CDR3 covers 14 residues. The DNA for the CDR3 is TGTGCCAGCAGTTTCCTTCCGAACACAGATACGCAGTATTTT. Residues: CASSFLPNTDTQYF.

The V and J genes are TRBV28 and TRBJ2-3; D is unclear. This CDR3 is built from 15 residues. The germline V gene encodes CDR1 MDHEN and CDR2 SYDVKM. V was trimmed by 4 bases and J by 0 bases, leaving 11 bases between them. The CDR3 coding sequence is TGTGCCAGCAGTTCCTCAGGTTGGAGCACAGATACGCAGTATTTT. It is translated as CASSSSGWSTDTQYF.

The chain couples TRBV14 to TRBJ1-2; D is unclear. CDR1 and CDR2 (germline): SGHDN, FVKESK. Trimming took off 5 bases at V and 0 bases at J, with 13 bases between the two ends. This CDR3 spans 15 amino acids. CDR3 coding DNA: TGTGCCAGCAGCACGGGGTTCCGACCTAACTATGGCTACACCTTC. Translating it yields CASSTGFRPNYGYTF. The complete variable domain, with remaining parts taken from reference TRBV14 and TRBJ1-2, reads EAGVTQFPSHSVIEKGQTVTLRCDPISGHDNLYWYRRVMGKEIKFLLHFVKESKQDESGMPNNRFLAERTGGTYSTLKVQPAELEDSGVYFCASSTGFRPNYGYTFGSGTRLTVV.

This chain uses TRBV20-1 with TRBJ2-5; D not resolved. From germline, CDR1 is DFQATT and CDR2 SNEGSKA (reference sequence). The CDR3 is made up of 13 amino acids. V was shortened by 1 base and J by 2 bases, with 8 bases between the two germline ends. CDR3 nucleotide sequence: TGCAGTGCTAGAGGTTGGCAGCAAGAGACCCAGTACTTC. It translates to CSARGWQQETQYF.

The chain is built from TRBV28 and TRBJ1-5, with TRBD1 matching over 7 bases. The V segment lost 5 bases and the J segment 7 bases; nucleotides outside the gene matches: 5. There are 13 residues in the CDR3. Looked up from germline, CDR1 is MDHEN and CDR2 is SYDVKM. As DNA, the CDR3 is TGTGCCAGCAGTCACAGGGGAGGACAGCCCCAGCATTTT. This encodes CASSHRGGQPQHF. Drawing the rest from reference TRBV28 and TRBJ1-5, the complete variable domain is DVKVTQSSRYLVKRTGEKVFLECVQDMDHENMFWYRQDPGLGLRLIYFSYDVKMKEKGDIPEGYSVSREKKERFSLILESASTNQTSMYLCASSHRGGQPQHFGDGTRLSIL.

This clonotype appeared a few times. The rearrangement links TRBV6-2 or TRBV6-3 to TRBJ2-7; D is possibly TRBD1 (6 bases). V dropped 3 bases and J dropped 4 bases, with 10 bases sitting between them. This CDR3 region has 13 residues. In germline, CDR1 is MNHEY, CDR2 SVGEGT. The CDR3 bases are TGTGCCAGCAGTTATGGACAGCCATACGAGCAGTACTTC. This sequence encodes CASSYGQPYEQYF.

The J gene is TRBJ2-5, the V gene TRBV7-9; 16 positions agree with TRBD2. The CDR3 contains 19 residues. CDR1 SEHNR and CDR2 FQNEAQ come from the germline V gene (reference sequence). Trimming removed 5 bases from V and 4 bases from J; junction bases left unmatched: 13. The DNA for the CDR3 is TGTGCCAGCAGCGCCATTATGGGGACTAGCGGGGGGGCCGGAGAGACCCAGTACTTC. Protein product: CASSAIMGTSGGAGETQYF.

The gene calls are TRBV30 and TRBJ1-2; D is undetermined. The CDR3 is 12 residues long. In germline, CDR1 is GTSNPN, CDR2 SVGIG (reference sequence). The V end was cut by 3 bases, the J end by 2 bases, with 7 bases between. The CDR3 region is CAWSLDNYGYTF. As DNA, the CDR3 is TGTGCCTGGAGCCTGGACAACTATGGCTACACCTTC.

J is TRBJ2-1 and V is TRBV7-2; the match to TRBD2 covers 7 bases. Trimming took 1 base from V and 10 from J; bases not matched to a gene: 7. Germline V gene data show CDR1 as SGHTA and CDR2 as FQGNSA. The CDR3 length is 14 residues. CDR3 sequence reads: CASSLGLAAIEQFF. The CDR3 coding sequence is TGTGCCAGCAGCTTAGGGCTAGCGGCCATAGAGCAGTTCTTC. The entire variable domain, with the rest obtained from reference TRBV7-2 and TRBJ2-1, is as follows: GAGVSQSPSNKVTEKGKDVELRCDPISGHTALYWYRQSLGQGLEFLIYFQGNSAPDKSGLPSDRFSAERTGGSVSTLTIQRTQQEDSAVYLCASSLGLAAIEQFFGPGTRLTVL.

The chain joins TRBV28 to TRBJ1-2; 7 bases are shared with TRBD1. V shed 5 bases, J shed 5 bases, and the junction held 8 bases outside the gene matches. CDR1 and CDR2 (germline): MDHEN, SYDVKM. CDR3 size: 14 residues. CDR3 DNA sequence: TGTGCCAGCAGTCCACCCCCGACAGGGTATGGCTACACCTTC. It encodes CASSPPPTGYGYTF.

This clonotype was seen a few times. The rearrangement uses TRBV23-1 and TRBJ2-7; D is unclear. TRBV23-1 is classed as an ORF, of uncertain function. Trimming took off 6 bases at V and 1 base at J, with 10 bases between the two ends. The CDR3 is 13 residues long. CDR3 protein: CASSRPWSYEQYF. Here the CDR3 DNA reads TGCGCCAGCAGCCGGCCGTGGTCCTACGAGCAGTACTTC.

In this sample, this clonotype turned up once. V is TRBV4-1 and J is TRBJ1-1, with D perhaps TRBD1 (5 bases). Germline CDR1 and CDR2: MGHRA and YSYEKL. The V and J ends lost 1 base and 5 bases respectively, with 11 bases between them. The CDR3 totals 14 residues. The CDR3: CASSQVGVWTEAFF. The CDR3 bases are TGCGCCAGCAGCCAAGTAGGGGTTTGGACTGAAGCTTTCTTT.

The chain recombines TRBV2 with TRBJ2-3; TRBD2 matches 7 bases. The CDR3 sequence is 18 residues long. Losses at the gene ends were 3 bases for V and 2 bases for J; bases not matched to a gene: 14. Germline V CDR1 and CDR2: SNHLY, FYNNEI. The DNA of the CDR3 is TGTGCCAGCAGTGATACAGTAGGACGGGGGGAATACACAGATACGCAGTATTTT. Its protein is CASSDTVGRGEYTDTQYF.

This chain uses TRBV27 with TRBJ2-1, with 8 bases fitting TRBD2. The germline V gene encodes CDR1 MNHEY and CDR2 SMNVEV (reference sequence). V lost 2 bases to trimming and J lost 6 bases; unmatched junction nucleotides: 6. This CDR3 is 15 amino acids long. The CDR3 DNA reads as TGTGCCAGCAGTTTACTAAGCGGGAGTTTCAATGAGCAGTTCTTC. It is translated as CASSLLSGSFNEQFF.